The 19 T cell receptor beta chains listed next were all sequenced from one sample in a study of vaccination effects on CD4 cells after COVID-19 (dated by TCRdb to between 2022 and 2023). The protocol used for the library was the immunoSEQ multiplex PCR assay. The table was pulled from immuneACCESS by TCRdb, which kept in-frame rearrangements only. Such tables lose some clones; where checked, under half of the loss comes from unresolved V genes, and the rest has no known cause. Within this sample are 35,000 to 55,000 clones, with about 75% of them counted one time only. The top ten clones comprise under 30% of the sample. These receptors' antigens are unknown. In the ViraFEST assay, PBMC were stimulated with viral peptide pools, and TCR sequencing was then used to find antigen-specific CD4+ T cell clonotypes based on their expansion. After less than eleven days of culture, CD4+ T cells were isolated with the EasySep CD4+ T cell isolation kit. PCR-confirmed SARS-CoV-2 infection had occurred in convalescent patients between March and December 2020, before the Alpha, Beta and Delta variants emerged in the United States.

The material was CD4+ T cells from PBMCs cultured with a peptide pool, obtained before COVID-19 vaccination. These TCRs come from a human donor who had a prior SARS-CoV-2 infection.

DNA of the CDR3: TGTGCCAGCAGGACAGGGGAAGGTAATTCACCCCTCCACTTT. Residues: CASRTGEGNSPLHF. The chain uses TRBV6-6 and TRBJ1-6; the match to TRBD1 covers 8 bases. Germline V lookup: CDR1 MNHNY, CDR2 SVGAGI (reference sequence). V lost 6 bases and J lost 6; bases outside the gene matches: 4. This CDR3 is built from 14 residues.

In this sample, this clone turned up once. The rearrangement uses TRBV7-2 and TRBJ2-7; weak D call: TRBD1 (6 bases). The CDR3 is 17 residues long. Trimming shortened V by 0 bases and J by 2 bases, and 17 bases separated the two germline ends. The germline gives CDR1 SGHTA, CDR2 FQGNSA. This CDR3 is CASSLAGGGIIPYEQYF. The CDR3 nucleotides read TGTGCCAGCAGCTTAGCGGGTGGGGGCATCATACCCTACGAGCAGTACTTC.

This chain joins TRBV6-2 or TRBV6-3 and TRBJ1-5, with no clear D. Trimming took off 6 bases at V and 2 bases at J, with 8 bases between the two ends. Per germline, CDR1 MNHEY and CDR2 SVGEGT. This CDR3 comprises 13 residues. CDR3 in DNA: TGTGCCAGCAGCCTGACCGGCAATCAGCCCCAGCATTTT. This translates into CASSLTGNQPQHF.

This clone was detected a few times. The chain carries TRBV4-3 and TRBJ1-6, with a possible D match to TRBD1 (5 bases). The CDR3 covers 13 residues. From germline, CDR1 is LGHNA and CDR2 YSLEER. Trimming took 0 bases from V and 14 from J, leaving 11 bases between them. This CDR3 reads CASSQDREGTLHF. The CDR3 DNA reads TGCGCCAGCAGCCAAGACCGAGAGGGGACCCTCCACTTT.

This chain joins TRBV10-3 and TRBJ2-7; no reliable D call. Germline-derived CDR1 and CDR2 are ENHRY and SYGVKD. The CDR3 extends over 13 amino acids. Deletions cut 10 bases from V and 6 bases from J, with 19 bases between. The CDR3 coding sequence is TGTGCCACCCGGTCAGAATCCGGCCCCGAGCAGTACTTC. Protein: CATRSESGPEQYF.

This chain connects TRBV2 to TRBJ2-7, with a possible D match to TRBD2 (6 bases). CDR3 length: 14 amino acids. Per the germline V gene, CDR1 is SNHLY and CDR2 is FYNNEI. Deletions cut 3 bases from V and 0 bases from J, with 9 bases between. The CDR3 reads CASSERTNSYEQYF. The CDR3, as DNA: TGTGCCAGCAGTGAGAGGACTAACTCCTACGAGCAGTACTTC.

The genes are TRBV19 and TRBJ1-4, with D perhaps TRBD1 (5 bases). This CDR3 comprises 14 residues. Germline V lookup: CDR1 LNHDA, CDR2 SQIVND (reference sequence). Trimming took 5 bases from V and 3 from J, leaving 10 bases between them. CDR3 nucleotides: TGTGCCAGTAGTGATGGGGACGCTAATGAAAAACTGTTTTTT. This encodes CASSDGDANEKLFF. The full variable domain, in which reference TRBV19 and TRBJ1-4 provide the parts outside the CDR3, is DGGITQSPKYLFRKEGQNVTLSCEQNLNHDAMYWYRQDPGQGLRLIYYSQIVNDFQKGDIAEGYSVSREKKESFPLTVTSAQKNPTAFYLCASSDGDANEKLFFGSGTQLSVL.

The chain recombines TRBV3-1 (or the pseudogene TRBV3-2) with TRBJ1-1; no clear D gene. V was pared by 0 bases and J by 0 bases, with 11 bases between. The V gene's germline CDR1 is LGHDT and CDR2 YNNKEL (reference sequence). This CDR3 spans 16 amino acids. CDR3 amino acids: CASSQDSAVMNTEAFF. CDR3 DNA: TGTGCCAGCAGCCAAGATAGTGCAGTGATGAACACTGAAGCTTTCTTT.

In nucleotides, the CDR3 is TGTGCCAGCAGCCAAGTCCTACAGGGCGGGAGTGGATCCTTTCTGAATGAGCAGTTCTTC. It encodes CASSQVLQGGSGSFLNEQFF. The V gene is TRBV4-2, the J gene TRBJ2-1; tentative D call: TRBD2 (7 bases). The CDR3 spans 20 residues. V lost 1 base and J lost 7, with 29 bases in between. Germline V lookup: CDR1 LGHNA, CDR2 YNFKEQ.

This chain links TRBV3-1 (or the pseudogene TRBV3-2) with TRBJ2-7, with 8 bases identical to TRBD1. The CDR3 is made up of 15 amino acids. The germline CDR1 and CDR2 sequences are LGHDT and YNNKEL (reference sequence). Trimming cost V 5 bases and J 5 bases; bases outside gene matches: 11. DNA of the CDR3: TGTGCCAGCAGCACTGGACAGGGAGTTCCCCACGAGCAGTACTTC. Amino acid sequence: CASSTGQGVPHEQYF.

This rearrangement joins TRBV18 to TRBJ2-7; 7 bases are a match to TRBD2. This CDR3 spans 14 amino acids. The V gene end was trimmed by 3 bases and the J gene end by 1 base; junction bases not matched to a gene: 3. The germline CDR1 and CDR2 sequences are KGHSH and LQKENI. CDR3 residues: CASSPASGSYEQYF. CDR3 coding DNA: TGTGCCAGCTCACCCGCTAGCGGTTCCTACGAGCAGTACTTC.

The CDR3 here is CASGGQLGNTIYF. CDR3 in DNA: TGTGCCAGCGGCGGACAGCTTGGAAACACCATATATTTT. The chain links TRBV6-6 to TRBJ1-3, with a tentative D call TRBD1 (6 bases). CDR3 length equals 13 residues. V lost 8 bases to trimming and J lost 3 bases, with 11 bases between them. CDR1 is MNHNY and CDR2 is SVGAGI in the germline V gene (reference sequence).

This clone was counted a few times. This chain connects TRBV6-2 or TRBV6-3 to TRBJ2-7; 7 bases fit TRBD1. The CDR3 is 12 residues long. The V and J ends lost 6 bases and 6 bases, in that order; junction bases with no gene match: 5. In germline, CDR1 is MNHEY, CDR2 SVGEGT. In nucleotides, the CDR3 is TGTGCCAGCAGCCTCACAGGGGTCGAGCAGTACTTC. Amino acid sequence: CASSLTGVEQYF.

V is TRBV5-6 and J is TRBJ2-5; 12 nucleotides agree with TRBD2. Germline-derived CDR1 and CDR2 are SGHDT and YYEEEE. The CDR3 sequence is 17 residues long. V lost 4 bases and J lost 5; bases outside the gene matches: 12. The CDR3 coding sequence is TGTGCCAGCAGCATCCTCCCACTAGCGGGGGGTCTGGAGACCCAGTACTTC. Translation gives CASSILPLAGGLETQYF. The full variable domain, rest sourced from reference TRBV5-6 and TRBJ2-5, is DAGVTQSPTHLIKTRGQQVTLRCSPKSGHDTVSWYQQALGQGPQFIFQYYEEEERQRGNFPDRFSGHQFPNYSSELNVNALLLGDSALYLCASSILPLAGGLETQYFGPGTRLLVL.

The sample holds a few counts of this clone. This chain joins TRBV24-1 and TRBJ1-2; no clear D. Per the germline V gene, CDR1 is KGHDR and CDR2 is SFDVKD. This CDR3 is built from 11 residues. Trimming removed 7 bases from V and 3 bases from J, with 5 bases in between. CDR3 sequence: CATRGDYGYTF. CDR3 nucleotides: TGTGCCACCAGGGGCGACTATGGCTACACCTTC.

J is TRBJ2-5 and V is TRBV5-6; a weak D match, TRBD2 (6 bases). Germline V gives CDR1 SGHDT, CDR2 YYEEEE. The CDR3 runs 14 residues. V gave up 3 bases and J gave up 9 bases, with 18 bases separating them. DNA of the CDR3: TGTGCCAGCAGCTCCCGGGGGACTCTCGGGGCCCAGTACTTC. As protein: CASSSRGTLGAQYF.

This clone was seen only a few times. V gene TRBV6-5 combines with J gene TRBJ1-2; 10 bases map to TRBD1. Germline V CDR1 and CDR2: MNHEY, SVGAGI. There are 14 residues in the CDR3. Unmatched junction bases numbered 5, after V lost 5 bases and J lost 5 bases. The CDR3 nucleotides are TGTGCCAGCAGTCTGGGACAGGGGTTTTATGGCTACACCTTC. This translates into CASSLGQGFYGYTF.

The J gene is TRBJ1-5, the V gene TRBV9, with 7 bases aligning to TRBD1. This CDR3 contains 15 residues. The V gene end was trimmed by 4 bases and the J gene end by 6 bases; junction bases not matched to a gene: 10. Germline V CDR1 and CDR2: SGDLS, YYNGEE. The CDR3 DNA sequence: TGTGCCAGCAGCAGATATGCAGGGGGTGGTCAGCCCCAGCATTTT. Translated, it gives CASSRYAGGGQPQHF.

This rearrangement joins TRBV7-9 to TRBJ2-3; 9 bases map to TRBD2. Germline V CDR1 and CDR2: SEHNR, FQNEAQ (reference sequence). The trim removed 3 bases at V and 1 base at J, leaving 11 bases unmatched. There are 18 residues in the CDR3. The CDR3 nucleotides are TGTGCCAGCAGCTTGCATTCTTTAGCGGGAGAGGGCACAGATACGCAGTATTTT. Its protein is CASSLHSLAGEGTDTQYF.